Below, 29 T cell receptor beta chains from the same sample are listed, as sequenced in a study of T cells after posttransplantation cyclophosphamide. Produced via immunoSEQ multiplex PCR; TCRdb's table is partial and in-frame only. This table holds tens of thousands of clones, roughly 90% found once. Sample: PBMCs. Receptors were obtained from a woman in her thirties or forties with a blood cancer, CMV-positive, and with a related stem cell donor.

This chain links TRBV18 with TRBJ2-3, with 7 positions matching TRBD2. The CDR3 runs to 16 residues. Germline V gene data show CDR1 as KGHSH and CDR2 as LQKENI. The J segment lost 5 bases and the V segment lost 3 bases, leaving 11 bases of the junction unmatched. The DNA for the CDR3 is TGTGCCAGCTCACCCTTCCGGGGGGTGGACAAAGATACGCAGTATTTT. Translated: CASSPFRGVDKDTQYF. Full variable domain (remainder filled in from reference TRBV18 and TRBJ2-3): NAGVMQNPRHLVRRRGQEARLRCSPMKGHSHVYWYRQLPEEGLKFMVYLQKENIIDESGMPKERFSAEFPKEGPSILRIQQVVRGDSAAYFCASSPFRGVDKDTQYFGPGTRLTVL.

The chain links TRBV14 to TRBJ2-2; a weak D match, TRBD1 (7 bases). The CDR3 is 16 residues long. CDR1 SGHDN and CDR2 FVKESK come from the germline V gene. V lost 2 bases and J lost 7, with 17 bases in between. The CDR3 here is CASSQRRGPLDGELFF. CDR3 bases: TGTGCCAGCAGCCAAAGGAGGGGGCCTCTGGACGGGGAGCTGTTTTTT.

The chain couples TRBV5-8 to TRBJ1-6; D is possibly TRBD1 (6 bases). From germline, CDR1 is SGHTS and CDR2 YDEGEE. Trimming took 5 bases from V and 4 from J, leaving 10 bases between them. CDR3 length: 14 residues. CDR3 residues: CASSRTVYNSPLHF. The CDR3, as DNA: TGTGCCAGCAGTCGGACAGTTTATAATTCACCCCTCCACTTT.

The gene calls are TRBV19 and TRBJ2-7; TRBD1 agrees at 12 bases. The germline gives CDR1 LNHDA, CDR2 SQIVND (reference sequence). The CDR3 is 14 amino acids. Here the CDR3 reads CVSKRDRGPYEQYF. The CDR3, as DNA: TGTGTCAGCAAGAGGGACAGGGGGCCCTACGAGCAGTACTTC.

This clone was recorded once. The chain joins TRBV6-1 to TRBJ1-1; D ambiguous. This CDR3 is built from 15 residues. Germline V gene sequence: CDR1 MNHNS, CDR2 SASEGT. V was trimmed by 1 base and J by 1 base, leaving 10 bases between them. The DNA of the CDR3 is TGTGCCAGCAGTGAAGTCTGGTCAGGGAACACTGAAGCTTTCTTT. It yields the protein CASSEVWSGNTEAFF.

V usage is TRBV5-6 and J usage is TRBJ1-2; TRBD1 aligns across 8 bases. The germline V gene has CDR1 SGHDT and CDR2 YYEEEE. CDR3 length equals 15 residues. Trimming at V came to 4 bases and at J to 7 bases, leaving 12 bases not matched to a gene. The CDR3 DNA is TGTGCCAGCAGCCAAGGACAGGGCGTGGTGGGTGGCTACACCTTC. It specifies CASSQGQGVVGGYTF.

The rearrangement uses TRBV9 and TRBJ2-3; weak D call: TRBD1 (5 bases). The CDR3 spans 15 residues. In germline, CDR1 is SGDLS, CDR2 YYNGEE. The V end lost 2 bases, the J end lost 1 base, and 11 bases lay between the germline ends. The CDR3 loop reads CASSVFSRGTDTQYF. Written as DNA, the CDR3 is TGTGCCAGCAGCGTCTTTAGCAGGGGCACAGATACGCAGTATTTT.

The V call is TRBV6-4, the J call TRBJ2-1; possible D gene TRBD1, 6 bases. The CDR3 covers 15 residues. Germline V CDR1 and CDR2: MRHNA, SNTAGT. V was cut by 0 bases and J by 6 bases, with 12 bases left in between. The chain's CDR3 is CASSDSGTPCNEQFF. CDR3 bases: TGTGCCAGCAGTGACTCTGGGACACCATGCAATGAGCAGTTCTTC.

The rearrangement joins TRBV29-1 to TRBJ1-1; 11 bases map to TRBD1. The J segment lost 5 bases and the V segment lost 6 bases, leaving 5 bases of the junction unmatched. This CDR3 contains 13 residues. The germline V gene has CDR1 SQVTM and CDR2 ANQGSEA. The CDR3, as DNA: TGCAGCGTACTCGGGACAGGGGGAACTGAAGCTTTCTTT. This gives the protein CSVLGTGGTEAFF.

The chain links TRBV5-1 to TRBJ2-1, with TRBD1 matching over 7 bases. Per the germline V gene, CDR1 is SGHRS and CDR2 is YFSETQ. The CDR3 covers 15 residues. Losses at the gene ends were 4 bases for V and 1 base for J; bases not matched to a gene: 5. The CDR3 here is CASSPRQGSYNEQFF. CDR3 nucleotide sequence: TGCGCCAGCAGCCCACGACAGGGTTCCTACAATGAGCAGTTCTTC.

The rearrangement joins TRBV5-1 to TRBJ2-7; 8 bases are a match to TRBD1. CDR3 length equals 14 residues. Unmatched junction bases numbered 5, after V lost 4 bases and J lost 2 bases. Germline V lookup: CDR1 SGHRS, CDR2 YFSETQ. This chain's CDR3 is CASSQGQATYEQYF. The CDR3 DNA reads TGCGCCAGCAGCCAGGGACAGGCTACCTACGAGCAGTACTTC. The full variable domain, with the rest looked up from reference TRBV5-1 and TRBJ2-7, is KAGVTQTPRYLIKTRGQQVTLSCSPISGHRSVSWYQQTPGQGLQFLFEYFSETQRNKGNFPGRFSGRQFSNSRSEMNVSTLELGDSALYLCASSQGQATYEQYFGPGTRLTVT.

The chain links TRBV6-5 to TRBJ1-4, with D possibly TRBD1 on 6 matching bases. V lost 2 bases to trimming and J lost 8 bases, with 12 bases between them. CDR1 is MNHEY and CDR2 is SVGAGI in the germline V gene. The CDR3 is 14 residues long. As DNA, the CDR3 is TGTGCCAGCAGTTACGGGGGCTCAAGGGAAAAACTGTTTTTT. Translation: CASSYGGSREKLFF.

This chain uses TRBV7-6 with TRBJ2-3; 14 bases line up with TRBD2. CDR3 length: 16 amino acids. The J segment lost 6 bases and the V segment lost 5 bases, leaving 7 bases of the junction unmatched. CDR1 and CDR2 (germline): SGHVS, FNYEAQ. This CDR3 is CASSPGTSGGPDTQYF. Here the CDR3 DNA reads TGTGCCAGCAGCCCGGGGACTAGCGGGGGACCCGATACGCAGTATTTT.

The V gene is TRBV27, the J gene TRBJ2-1; the match to TRBD2 covers 16 bases. V lost 5 bases to trimming and J lost 10 bases; unmatched junction nucleotides: 8. Germline CDR1 and CDR2: MNHEY and SMNVEV (reference sequence). This CDR3 has 16 residues. This CDR3 is CASSPGTSGGAEEQFF. The CDR3 region has the DNA TGTGCCAGCAGTCCCGGGACTAGCGGGGGGGCCGAAGAGCAGTTCTTC.

The chain carries TRBV29-1 and TRBJ2-1, with TRBD2 matching 7 bases. CDR1 is SQVTM, CDR2 ANQGSEA, per germline. The CDR3 is 14 amino acids. The ends lost 8 bases at V and 4 bases at J; junction bases unmatched: 11. This chain's CDR3 is CSSAGGGAYNEQFF. The CDR3 coding sequence is TGCAGCTCCGCCGGCGGGGGAGCTTACAATGAGCAGTTCTTC.

The chain recombines TRBV18 with TRBJ2-7; TRBD1 matches at 10 bases. The length of the CDR3 is 15 residues. The germline CDR1 and CDR2 sequences are KGHSH and LQKENI. J lost 3 bases, V lost 1 base, and 3 bases had no gene match. The CDR3 region is CASSPQDRGDYEQYF. The CDR3 nucleotides are TGTGCCAGCTCACCACAGGACAGGGGGGACTACGAGCAGTACTTC.

The chain's CDR3 is CATIHFGLAGVLSTDTQYF. CDR3 DNA: TGTGCCACCATTCATTTTGGACTAGCGGGGGTCCTTAGCACAGATACGCAGTATTTT. This chain links TRBV2 with TRBJ2-3; 13 nucleotides line up with TRBD2. The CDR3 is 19 residues long. Germline assignment: CDR1 SNHLY and CDR2 FYNNEI. V dropped 10 bases and J dropped 0; count of bases not matched to a gene: 16. Combining the CDR3 with reference TRBV2 and TRBJ2-3 gives the whole variable domain EPEVTQTPSHQVTQMGQEVILRCVPISNHLYFYWYRQILGQKVEFLVSFYNNEISEKSEIFDDQFSVERPDGSNFTLKIRSTKLEDSAMYFCATIHFGLAGVLSTDTQYFGPGTRLTVL.

V is TRBV5-1 and J is TRBJ1-1, with D hard to call. The CDR3 runs 13 residues. The V and J ends lost 0 bases and 1 base respectively, with 4 bases between them. Germline CDR1 SGHRS, CDR2 YFSETQ. The CDR3 loop is CASSLEQNTEAFF. CDR3 nucleotide sequence: TGCGCCAGCAGCTTGGAACAGAACACTGAAGCTTTCTTT. Based on the CDR3 plus reference TRBV5-1 and TRBJ1-1, the full variable domain is KAGVTQTPRYLIKTRGQQVTLSCSPISGHRSVSWYQQTPGQGLQFLFEYFSETQRNKGNFPGRFSGRQFSNSRSEMNVSTLELGDSALYLCASSLEQNTEAFFGQGTRLTVV.

This clone was detected only a few times. This chain joins TRBV7-6 and TRBJ1-4; D is perhaps TRBD1 (5 bases). V was shortened by 6 bases and J by 6 bases, with 17 bases between the two germline ends. Germline lookup yields CDR1 SGHVS and CDR2 FNYEAQ. The CDR3 sequence is 15 residues long. The CDR3 bases are TGTGCCAGCAGTTTTTGGGGCGAAGGAGATGAAAAACTGTTTTTT. Amino acids: CASSFWGEGDEKLFF.

V and J are TRBV6-4 and TRBJ2-1; D remains ambiguous. Deletions cut 6 bases from V and 1 base from J, with 7 bases between. Germline assignment: CDR1 MRHNA and CDR2 SNTAGT. The CDR3 is 13 residues long. The CDR3 DNA reads as TGTGCCAGCAGCCCTTCTTCCTACAATGAGCAGTTCTTC. Translating it yields CASSPSSYNEQFF.

This chain connects TRBV5-1 to TRBJ1-1, with a possible D match to TRBD1 (5 bases). V lost 3 bases and J lost 5, with 14 bases in between. Germline values: CDR1 SGHRS, CDR2 YFSETQ. This CDR3 has 14 residues. In DNA form, the CDR3 reads TGCGCCAGCAGCTCGGACACGGGGAGGACTGAAGCTTTCTTT. Translating gives CASSSDTGRTEAFF.

The V call is TRBV13, the J call TRBJ1-6, with D perhaps TRBD1 (5 bases). This CDR3 is built from 17 residues. V was trimmed by 5 bases and J by 8 bases, leaving 22 bases between them. Germline CDR1 is PRHDT and CDR2 is FYEKMQ (reference sequence). The CDR3 DNA is TGTGCCAGCAGCAATTTCGGGGACTCGGGGAGTGATTCACCCCTCCACTTT. It is translated as CASSNFGDSGSDSPLHF.

This chain joins TRBV20-1 and TRBJ2-3; D remains ambiguous. The CDR3 has 10 residues. V shed 5 bases and J shed 7 bases, with 7 bases lying between them. Per germline, CDR1 DFQATT and CDR2 SNEGSKA (reference sequence). CDR3 sequence reads: CSAEQNTQYF. The CDR3 DNA follows: TGCAGTGCTGAGCAAAATACGCAGTATTTT.

The genes are TRBV25-1 and TRBJ1-5; TRBD1 aligns across 8 bases. The CDR3 has 13 residues. Per the germline V gene, CDR1 is MGHDK and CDR2 is SYGVNS. V dropped 5 bases and J dropped 6; count of bases not matched to a gene: 3. The CDR3 sequence: CASSSGGGQPQHF. CDR3 coding DNA: TGTGCCAGCAGTTCAGGGGGCGGTCAGCCCCAGCATTTT.

V and J are TRBV10-2 and TRBJ2-5; D is perhaps TRBD1 (5 bases). The CDR3 is made up of 16 amino acids. The germline V gene has CDR1 WSHSY and CDR2 SAAADI. V was trimmed by 6 bases and J by 3 bases, leaving 20 bases between them. This CDR3 reads CASSSPQGPREETQYF. CDR3 nucleotides: TGCGCCAGCAGCTCCCCGCAGGGTCCGAGAGAAGAGACCCAGTACTTC.

This sequence joins TRBV6-5 and TRBJ2-2; 10 positions agree with TRBD1. The CDR3 runs 15 residues. V gave up 4 bases and J gave up 4 bases; unmatched junction bases: 3. Germline V gene sequence: CDR1 MNHEY, CDR2 SVGAGI. The CDR3 sequence is CASSSRTGGTGELFF. The CDR3 nucleotides are TGTGCCAGCAGTTCCCGGACAGGGGGCACCGGGGAGCTGTTTTTT.

The V and J genes are TRBV6-5 and TRBJ2-7, with D unresolved. V lost 5 bases to trimming and J lost 3 bases, with 5 bases between them. Germline-derived CDR1 and CDR2 are MNHEY and SVGAGI. CDR3 length: 11 amino acids. The CDR3 loop is CASSESYEQYF. Here the CDR3 DNA reads TGTGCCAGCAGTGAGAGCTACGAGCAGTACTTC.

V gene TRBV15 combines with J gene TRBJ1-5; 10 bases align to TRBD1. V lost 8 bases, J lost 5 bases, and 3 bases stayed unmatched. In germline, CDR1 is LNHNV, CDR2 YYDKDF (reference sequence). This CDR3 has 13 amino acids. The CDR3 DNA follows: TGTGCCACCCAAGGGACAGGGGATCAGCCCCAGCATTTT. It codes for CATQGTGDQPQHF.

Details on this clone: Relative to the germline gene, one junction end is altered; a read error may explain this. The chain recombines TRBV5-1 with TRBJ2-7; 10 bases line up with TRBD1. Germline CDR1 SGHRS, CDR2 YFSETQ. The CDR3 runs to 15 residues. CDR3 in amino acids: CASSLGTGATYEQYF. The CDR3 coding sequence is TGCGCCAGCAGTTTGGGGACAGGGGCCACCTACGAGCAGTACTTC.